The entry below gives a single T cell receptor (beta chain) sequence along with its context. The antigen remains undetermined. The CDR3 covers 13 residues. CDR1 is KGHSH and CDR2 is LQKENI in the germline V gene. The V and J ends lost 1 base and 4 bases respectively, with 7 bases between them. This sample was included in a study of T cell responses to AZD1222 COVID-19 vaccine. The protocol was immunoSEQ multiplex PCR, while the TCRdb copy is restricted to in-frame clones and leaves out a portion. The table has 75,000 to 95,000 clones, about 90% seen once. Study-wide points: Donors were largely white British and mainly female; clonal diversity was possibly underestimated. Unmutated variant regions reportedly attract nearly half of all spike-specific TCRs.

The chain combines TRBV18 with TRBJ1-1; weak D call: TRBD1 (5 bases). Sequencing was performed on peripheral blood, taken on day 0 of MenACWY control vaccination. This TCR was recovered from an adult in good health. The CDR3 loop is CASSPQGPTEAFF. CDR3 nucleotide sequence: TGTGCCAGCTCACCACAGGGACCCACTGAAGCTTTCTTT. Full variable domain (outside the CDR3, taken from reference TRBV18 and TRBJ1-1): NAGVMQNPRHLVRRRGQEARLRCSPMKGHSHVYWYRQLPEEGLKFMVYLQKENIIDESGMPKERFSAEFPKEGPSILRIQQVVRGDSAAYFCASSPQGPTEAFFGQGTRLTVV.